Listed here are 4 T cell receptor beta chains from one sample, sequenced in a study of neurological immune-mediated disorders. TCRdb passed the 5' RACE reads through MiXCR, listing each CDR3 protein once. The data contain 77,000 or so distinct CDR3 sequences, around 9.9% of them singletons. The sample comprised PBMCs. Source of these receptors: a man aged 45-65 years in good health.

The CDR3: CSAREDDYRNTIYF. The CDR3 nucleotides are TGCAGTGCTAGGGAAGACGATTACCGAAACACCATATATTTT. The chain is built from TRBV20-1 and TRBJ1-3; D is unresolved. Trimming removed 3 bases from V and 5 bases from J, with 14 bases in between. Germline CDR1 DFQATT, CDR2 SNEGSKA (reference sequence). CDR3 length equals 14 residues.

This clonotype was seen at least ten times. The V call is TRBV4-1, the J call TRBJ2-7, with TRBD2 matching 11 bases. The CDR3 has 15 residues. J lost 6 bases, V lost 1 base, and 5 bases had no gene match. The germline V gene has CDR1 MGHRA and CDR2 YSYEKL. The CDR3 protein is CASSQVGLAGGEQYF. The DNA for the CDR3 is TGCGCCAGCAGCCAAGTAGGTCTAGCGGGAGGCGAGCAGTACTTC.

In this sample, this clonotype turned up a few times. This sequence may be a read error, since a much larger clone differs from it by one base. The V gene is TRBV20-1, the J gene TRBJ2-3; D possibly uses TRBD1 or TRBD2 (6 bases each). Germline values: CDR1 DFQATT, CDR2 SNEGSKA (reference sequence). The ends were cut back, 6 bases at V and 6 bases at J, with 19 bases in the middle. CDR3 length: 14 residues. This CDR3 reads CSAGGHPQRDTQYF. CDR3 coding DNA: TGCAGTGCGGGGGGACACCCACAACGGGATACGCAGTATTTT.

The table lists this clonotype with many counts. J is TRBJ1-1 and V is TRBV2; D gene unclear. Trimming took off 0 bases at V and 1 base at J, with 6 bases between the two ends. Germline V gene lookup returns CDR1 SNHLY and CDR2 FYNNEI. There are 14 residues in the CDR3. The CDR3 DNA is TGTGCCAGCAGTGAAGCTGCGGGGAACACTGAAGCTTTCTTT. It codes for CASSEAAGNTEAFF. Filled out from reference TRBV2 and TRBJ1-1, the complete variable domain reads EPEVTQTPSHQVTQMGQEVILRCVPISNHLYFYWYRQILGQKVEFLVSFYNNEISEKSEIFDDQFSVERPDGSNFTLKIRSTKLEDSAMYFCASSEAAGNTEAFFGQGTRLTVV.